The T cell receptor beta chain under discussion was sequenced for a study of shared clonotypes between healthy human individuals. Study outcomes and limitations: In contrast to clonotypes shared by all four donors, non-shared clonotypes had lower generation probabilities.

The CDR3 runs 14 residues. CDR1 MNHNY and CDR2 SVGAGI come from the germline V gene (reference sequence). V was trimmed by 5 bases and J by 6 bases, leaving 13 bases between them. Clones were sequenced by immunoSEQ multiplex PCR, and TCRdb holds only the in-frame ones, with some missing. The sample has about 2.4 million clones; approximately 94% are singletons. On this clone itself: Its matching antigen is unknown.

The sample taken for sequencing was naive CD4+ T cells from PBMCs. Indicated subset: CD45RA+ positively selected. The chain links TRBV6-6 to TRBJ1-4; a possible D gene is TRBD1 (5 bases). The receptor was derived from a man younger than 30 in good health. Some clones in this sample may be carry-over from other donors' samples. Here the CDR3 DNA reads TGTGCCAGCAGTCGAATACGGGACGATGAAAAACTGTTTTTT. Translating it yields CASSRIRDDEKLFF.